This record looks at one T cell receptor beta chain sequence and its context. Its target is not known. TCRdb re-analysed the reads in MiXCR, keeping a single row per CDR3 protein. The table records 800,000 to 950,000 distinct CDR3 sequences, over 25% of them present only once. The source of the sample is a study of T cell repertoires in cytomegalovirus infection. CDR1 and CDR2 from the germline V gene are LNHDA and SQIVND (reference sequence). The CDR3 is 17 amino acids. Trimming removed 5 bases at V and 3 bases at J, with 21 bases between. Sequences were derived from cultured CD8+ T cells from PBMCs, sampled from culture after CMV antigen stimulation. The chain couples TRBV19 to TRBJ2-3; weak D call: TRBD2 (6 bases). This receptor was taken from a human donor in good health (CMV status not recorded). Some clones in this sample may be carry-over from other donors' samples. In DNA form, the CDR3 reads TGTGCCAGTAGTCCCTCCGCGGCTAGCGAGGTGACAGATACGCAGTATTTT. It codes for CASSPSAASEVTDTQYF.